This is a list of T cell receptor beta chains from one sample in a study of blood T cell repertoires in COVID-19. Method: immunoSEQ multiplex PCR; TCRdb's copy keeps in-frame clones and lacks some. The sample consists of 290,000 or so clones, roughly 87% of them appearing once. The sequenced sample was peripheral blood. The receptors shown here come from a man between 18 and 29 years old with active or convalescent COVID-19. Both conserved end residues are part of each CDR3. The D gene is left open where the match is weak. Clone size appears in some rows only: once, few, many, or a class for an expanded clone.

D: TRBD1
size: -
J: TRBJ1-4
V: TRBV7-8
DNA: TGTGCCAGCAGCCGGAGGGGACAGGGCCGAACTAATGAAAAACTGTTTTTT
CDR3: CASSRRGQGRTNEKLFF

D: -
size: few
J: TRBJ2-3
V: TRBV7-2
DNA: TGTGCCAGCAGTTACACAGATACGCAGTATTTT
CDR3: CASSYTDTQYF

D: TRBD2
size: -
J: TRBJ2-1
V: TRBV28
DNA: TGTGCCAGCAGTTTATTGATAGCGGGAGCCCTAAGGTATGAGCAGTTCTTC
CDR3: CASSLLIAGALRYEQFF

D: TRBD2
size: -
J: TRBJ2-5
V: TRBV19
DNA: TGTGCCAGTAGTATACTCCCAGCGGGGATCGCGGGGCGAGAGACCCAGTACTTC
CDR3: CASSILPAGIAGRETQYF

D: -
size: -
J: TRBJ1-2
V: TRBV12-3/TRBV12-4
DNA: TGTGCCAGCAGCTCCGGGACATTCATGGGCTACACCTTC
CDR3: CASSSGTFMGYTF

D: -
size: -
J: TRBJ2-7
V: TRBV18
DNA: TGTGCCAGCTCACCGGGGGGACTCGTCTACGAGCAGTACTTC
CDR3: CASSPGGLVYEQYF

D: TRBD1
size: -
J: TRBJ1-4
V: TRBV3-1/TRBV3-2
DNA: TGTGCCAGCAGCCAAGAGATAATAGACAGGGTAGGCGAAAAACTGTTTTTT
CDR3: CASSQEIIDRVGEKLFF

D: -
size: -
J: TRBJ2-3
V: TRBV7-8
DNA: TGTGCCAGCAGCTTATTAGGGACAAGCACAGATACGCAGTATTTT
CDR3: CASSLLGTSTDTQYF

D: TRBD2
size: -
J: TRBJ2-5
V: TRBV7-2
DNA: TGTGCCAGCAGCTTATATGGGGCGGGGGGTATCCAAGAGACCCAGTACTTC
CDR3: CASSLYGAGGIQETQYF

D: TRBD2
size: once
J: TRBJ2-7
V: TRBV24-1
DNA: TGTGCCACCGCACCGGAGCGGGGGGGCCGAGACGAGCAGTACTTC
CDR3: CATAPERGGRDEQYF

D: -
size: -
J: TRBJ1-2
V: TRBV7-9
DNA: TGTGCCAGCAGCTTGGGGGGTGCCTACACCTTC
CDR3: CASSLGGAYTF

D: -
size: -
J: TRBJ1-6
V: TRBV4-2
DNA: TGTGCCAGCAGCCAAGTAGGTGGGGGTGGAGGGTCACCCCTCCACTTT
CDR3: CASSQVGGGGGSPLHF

D: -
size: -
J: TRBJ2-7
V: TRBV7-9
DNA: TGTGCCAGCAGCCCGAAGGTAGCGGCTTACGAGCAGTACTTC
CDR3: CASSPKVAAYEQYF

D: -
size: -
J: TRBJ2-5
V: TRBV5-1
DNA: TGCGCCAGCAGGGGAGTTGAGACCCAGTACTTC
CDR3: CASRGVETQYF

D: -
size: once
J: TRBJ1-2
V: TRBV20-1
DNA: TGCAGTGCTTCCCGAGTGCAGGGGTTCACCTTC
CDR3: CSASRVQGFTF

D: -
size: -
J: TRBJ1-6
V: TRBV5-1
DNA: TGCGCCAGCAGCTTCGTGCGTGATTACTCACCCCTCCACTTT
CDR3: CASSFVRDYSPLHF

D: TRBD1
size: -
J: TRBJ2-5
V: TRBV5-1
DNA: TGCGCCAGCACCAGAGATACAGGGGAGGAGACCCAGTACTTC
CDR3: CASTRDTGEETQYF

D: -
size: -
J: TRBJ1-3
V: TRBV9
DNA: TGTGCCAGCAGGCGTAGGGAGACTGGAAACACCATATATTTT
CDR3: CASRRRETGNTIYF

D: TRBD1
size: -
J: TRBJ1-5
V: TRBV27
DNA: TGTGCCAGCAGTCCTGGGACAGGGGGCGCTCAGCCCCAGCATTTT
CDR3: CASSPGTGGAQPQHF

D: TRBD1
size: -
J: TRBJ1-2
V: TRBV5-1
DNA: TGCGCCAGCGGGACAGGGACTAACTATGGCTACACCTTC
CDR3: CASGTGTNYGYTF

D: -
size: -
J: TRBJ2-1
V: TRBV28
DNA: TGTGCCAGCAGTTTGGCAGGGCCGCCGTTCGATGAGCAGTTCTTC
CDR3: CASSLAGPPFDEQFF

D: -
size: -
J: TRBJ1-1
V: TRBV6-5
DNA: TGTGCCAGCGGGTCAGGGGCGCGGGGGGGTGAAGCTTTCTTT
CDR3: CASGSGARGGEAFF

D: -
size: -
J: TRBJ1-1
V: TRBV6-6
DNA: TGTGCCAGCAGTTCCGACAGTTTTCCGAACACTGAAGCTTTCTTT
CDR3: CASSSDSFPNTEAFF

D: -
size: -
J: TRBJ2-1
V: TRBV19
DNA: TGTGCCAGTAGTAACCGGGATTCCTTATACAATGAGCAGTTCTTC
CDR3: CASSNRDSLYNEQFF

D: -
size: -
J: TRBJ1-1
V: TRBV6-4
DNA: TGTGCCATTGAGCGGGGTAAGGGCACTGAAGCTTTCTTT
CDR3: CAIERGKGTEAFF

D: -
size: once
J: TRBJ1-6
V: TRBV11-2
DNA: TGTGCCAGCAGCTTTCAGGGTGGGCCCAATTCACCCCTCCACTTT
CDR3: CASSFQGGPNSPLHF